A selection of T cell receptor beta chains follows, all from one sample in a study of blood T cell repertoires in COVID-19. The method was immunoSEQ multiplex PCR; TCRdb's version includes in-frame clones alone and lacks a portion of them. The sample has roughly 200,000 clones; about 87% are singletons. Sequencing was done on a sample of peripheral blood. The receptors shown here come from a man aged 55 to 70 with acute or convalescent COVID-19. The CDR3 runs from the conserved cysteine through the conserved F or W. Expanded clones get a size class; other rows say once, few or many, or leave the size out.

j_call	v_call	clone_size	cdr3_aa
TRBJ1-4	TRBV6-5	.	CASSPGATNEKLFF
TRBJ1-1	TRBV12-3/TRBV12-4	.	CASSFAGNTEAFF
TRBJ2-7	TRBV7-8	.	CASSSRQGSYEQYF
TRBJ1-2	TRBV5-1	.	CASSLEAGPSYGYTF
TRBJ2-4	TRBV2	.	CASSDRLLAVAKNIQYF
TRBJ2-4	TRBV28	once	CASSFYSLGQGNPLAKNIQYF
TRBJ1-5	TRBV5-8	.	CASSRGRVVGNQPQHF
TRBJ1-1	TRBV12-3/TRBV12-4	.	CASSLLGDTEAFF
TRBJ2-3	TRBV19	.	CAISRGGGTDTQYF
TRBJ1-4	TRBV18	.	CASSPPNNLGEKLFF